The clone carrying this T cell receptor (beta chain) was detected many times. Its antigen remains unidentified. Amplification of TCR beta CDR3 regions used RNA as the template. HTBI primers were employed in a first-round RT-PCR of the TCR CDR3. TCRdb reanalysed the multiplex PCR reads using MiXCR and keeps one entry per CDR3 protein. Seen here are approximately 610,000 distinct CDR3 sequences, roughly 14% observed once, and the top ten hold approximately 4.2%. These data originate in a study of T cells in Graves' hyperthyroidism and ophthalmopathy. The study, taken as a whole, reports: Ophthalmopathy was predicted by the model a median of approximately 6.6 months ahead of onset. From stable hyperthyroidism, ophthalmopathy was set apart by a 13 V-J model.

Germline V gene data show CDR1 as MNHEY and CDR2 as SVGAGI. This CDR3 spans 16 amino acids. V shed 4 bases and J 2 bases; nucleotides not matched to a gene: 11. Sequenced input: blood. The chain uses TRBV6-5 and TRBJ2-7; 7 nucleotides line up with TRBD1. The sequence derives from a woman aged 35 to 49 with Graves' ophthalmopathy. The CDR3 region has the DNA TGTGCCAGCAGTTTAGCCCCGGGACAGCAAACCTACGAGCAGTACTTC. Protein product: CASSLAPGQQTYEQYF.